What follows are 9 T cell receptor beta chains derived from one specimen sequenced in a study of T cell repertoires in cytomegalovirus infection. These TCRs' antigens remain unknown. MiXCR, applied by TCRdb to the reads, yields one record per CDR3 protein. The table lists approximately 990,000 distinct CDR3 sequences, more than 25% of them singletons. The material sequenced was cultured CD8+ T cells from PBMCs, taken from culture after CMV antigen stimulation. The receptors come from a human donor in good health (CMV status not recorded). Some clones in this sample may be carry-over from other donors' samples.

The table lists this clonotype with a few counts. The CDR3 nucleotides read TGCGCCAGCAGCCAAGGGCAGGGCGCCGGCACTGAAGCTTTCTTT. It yields the protein CASSQGQGAGTEAFF. The chain joins TRBV4-1 to TRBJ1-1, with a tentative D call TRBD1 (5 bases). Trimming removed 1 base at V and 4 bases at J, with 13 bases between. CDR3 length: 15 residues. CDR1 is MGHRA and CDR2 is YSYEKL in the germline V gene.

V is TRBV5-4 and J is TRBJ2-1, with TRBD1 identical over 7 bases. V was pared by 4 bases and J by 0 bases, with 7 bases of the junction left unmatched. The CDR3 covers 16 residues. Germline CDR1 SGHNT, CDR2 YYREEE (reference sequence). The CDR3 DNA reads TGTGCCAGCAGCCTACAGGGGCTACCCTCCTACAATGAGCAGTTCTTC. Protein sequence: CASSLQGLPSYNEQFF.

The chain has TRBV4-1 and TRBJ2-3; unclear D gene. V lost 1 base to trimming and J lost 2 bases, with 7 bases between them. Germline lookup yields CDR1 MGHRA and CDR2 YSYEKL. The CDR3 extends over 14 amino acids. The CDR3 protein is CASSQGSDTDTQYF. Written as DNA, the CDR3 is TGCGCCAGCAGCCAAGGAAGTGACACAGATACGCAGTATTTT.

There are a few counts of this clonotype. J is TRBJ2-5 and V is TRBV28; TRBD1 is a possible D gene (5 bases). The germline V gene has CDR1 MDHEN and CDR2 SYDVKM. V gave up 0 bases and J gave up 1 base, with 6 bases separating them. This CDR3 is built from 14 residues. The CDR3 DNA is TGTGCCAGCAGTTTATGGGACACCCAAGAGACCCAGTACTTC. This gives the protein CASSLWDTQETQYF.

On this clonotype itself: A much bigger clone sits one base away, suggesting this may be a read error. The V call is TRBV14, the J call TRBJ2-3; TRBD2 agrees at 13 bases. This CDR3 comprises 15 residues. CDR1 is SGHDN and CDR2 is FVKESK in the germline V gene. The CDR3 DNA reads as TGTGCCAGCAACCAAACTAGCGGGGGGGCCGATACGCAGTATTTT. This sequence encodes CASNQTSGGADTQYF.

The chain employs TRBV12-3 or TRBV12-4 and TRBJ2-6, with 12 bases that match TRBD1. Germline trimming cut 8 bases from V and 0 bases from J; bases unmatched to any gene: 17. The length of the CDR3 is 21 residues. CDR3 protein: CASGGWDRGPPLISGANVLTF. The CDR3 DNA is TGTGCCAGCGGTGGTTGGGACAGGGGGCCGCCGTTGATCTCTGGGGCCAACGTCCTGACTTTC.

Many counts were recorded for this clonotype. V is TRBV7-2 and J is TRBJ1-5; 10 positions agree with TRBD1. With 5 bases clipped from V and 6 bases from J, the junction kept 13 bases outside the gene matches. This CDR3 is 17 amino acids long. Germline CDR1 is SGHTA and CDR2 is FQGNSA. The CDR3 nucleotides read TGTGCCAGCAGCCCTATCTGGCGGGACAGGGGTTTTCAGCCCCAGCATTTT. It yields the protein CASSPIWRDRGFQPQHF. Full variable domain (remainder filled in from reference TRBV7-2 and TRBJ1-5): GAGVSQSPSNKVTEKGKDVELRCDPISGHTALYWYRQSLGQGLEFLIYFQGNSAPDKSGLPSDRFSAERTGGSVSTLTIQRTQQEDSAVYLCASSPIWRDRGFQPQHFGDGTRLSIL.

This sequence joins TRBV7-9 and TRBJ1-4; tentative D call: TRBD1 (6 bases). Germline CDR1 SEHNR, CDR2 FQNEAQ (reference sequence). V was trimmed by 5 bases and J by 0 bases, leaving 13 bases between them. The CDR3 totals 16 residues. This chain's CDR3 is CASSDWTEATNEKLFF. The CDR3, as DNA: TGTGCCAGCAGCGATTGGACAGAAGCAACTAATGAAAAACTGTTTTTT.

This clonotype was seen a handful of times. The V and J genes are TRBV4-1 and TRBJ1-2, with D tentatively TRBD1 (5 bases). The CDR3 extends over 16 amino acids. Looked up from germline, CDR1 is MGHRA and CDR2 is YSYEKL. The V and J ends lost 0 bases and 1 base respectively, with 12 bases between them. CDR3 DNA: TGCGCCAGCAGCCAAGATCCCCACCAGGGTAACTATGGCTACACCTTC. Residues: CASSQDPHQGNYGYTF.